This T cell receptor beta chain was sequenced in a study of chemoradiotherapy in HPV16-positive cancers. About the study: Two HPV16-positive patients' cells yielded candidate HPV-specific clones and common motifs.

Repertoires were sampled repeatedly during chemoradiotherapy. Concerning this clone itself: Its target is not known.

The repertoire was sequenced with immunoSEQ multiplex PCR; TCRdb's copy has only in-frame clones and lacks some. Seen here are some 680 clones, 70% to 90% observed once, and the top ten hold 6% to 8%. The study, taken as a whole, reports: Functional assays defining HPV-specific T cells used only a couple of HPV16-positive patients. Candidate HPV-specific clones and E7-related TCR motifs grew in tumor during treatment.

This CDR3 has 14 amino acids. CDR1 and CDR2 (germline): SGHVS, FQNEAQ. The ends lost 3 bases at V and 3 bases at J; junction bases unmatched: 4. The TCR comes from a human donor with HPV-associated anogenital cancer. The chain links TRBV7-8 to TRBJ1-1; 7 bases fit TRBD1. The sample was tumor tissue, taken from a patient who underwent chemoradiotherapy. The CDR3 bases are TGTGCCAGCAGCTTCGAGGGGGCTGACACTGAAGCTTTCTTT. The encoded protein is CASSFEGADTEAFF. Full variable domain (rest looked up from reference TRBV7-8 and TRBJ1-1): GAGVSQSPRYKVAKRGQDVALRCDPISGHVSLFWYQQALGQGPEFLTYFQNEAQLDKSGLPSDRFFAERPEGSVSTLKIQRTQQEDSAVYLCASSFEGADTEAFFGQGTRLTVV.